The source of this T cell receptor beta chain is a study of control samples from healthy donors and cancer patients (dated by TCRdb to the early 2020s). Libraries came from the immunoSEQ multiplex PCR assay. The table comes from immuneACCESS by way of TCRdb, which keeps in-frame sequences with V and J called. Part of the clones is missing from these tables; in studies checked, under half for an unresolved V gene and the rest for unknown reasons. The sample includes approximately 82,000 clones, with around 87% observed a single time. 20% of the sample is held by the ten biggest clonotypes. In this sample, this clone turned up once. Its specific antigen is unknown. Within one base of it there is no much larger clone, and no base qualities were kept. V drops 4 bases and J drops 6 bases, leaving 16 bases in between. CDR3 length: 15 amino acids, cysteine to phenylalanine. Only the CDR3 DNA is retained, 45 bases long and in frame from the first base. Sequences GTSNPN (CDR1) and SVGIG (CDR2) are obtained from the germline V gene (reference sequence).

Sequenced input: blood. The TCR was taken from a man aged 50 or older in good health. The chain joins TRBV30 to TRBJ1-6, and perhaps TRBD1 as D gene, on 6 matching bases. The DNA sequence is TGTGCCTGGACTCCTGTCCGGGGGGCTAATTCACCCCTCCACTTT. The resulting protein is CAWTPVRGANSPLHF.